This T cell receptor (beta chain) appears in the sequencing data of a study of T-cell memory formation after mild COVID-19 (dated by TCRdb to the early 2020s). Describing the broader study: TCR sequence clusters from the two donors were largely donor specific. Two young, previously healthy adult volunteers, one female and one male, were included in the cohort. In a couple of donors, T-cell clones that expanded and contracted after mild COVID-19 were followed by sequencing TCRalpha and TCRbeta repertoires longitudinally. The investigation overall reported the following: Contracting CD4+ clones appeared mostly in the CM and EM memory subsets, whereas CD8+ clones were enriched in EMRA. Only a couple of mild cases were covered in the study, and larger cohorts including severe cases with pre-infection samples were considered necessary. SARS-CoV-2 specificity of the second-wave clones peaking on day 37 was not confirmed. Clones that contracted from day 15 to 85 showed balanced CD4/CD8 phenotypes, whereas a second wave of clones that expanded from day 15 to 37 leaned towards CD4+. The detection of some responding clones in pre-infection memory suggests that pre-existing cross-reactive memory T cells joined the SARS-CoV-2 response.

This clonotype was seen more than once but under ten times. Its target antigen remains unknown. It has no much larger one-base neighbor in the sample; base qualities were not kept. Ficoll-Paque density gradient centrifugation was the method used to isolate PBMCs. The listed sequencing device is Illumina NovaSeq 6000. Using 5'RACE with constant-segment primers, TCRalpha and TCRbeta cDNA libraries were constructed, with sample barcodes and unique molecular identifiers added in the process. RNA was extracted from every sample with Trizol reagent. Library amplification was performed in two PCR steps, and a second sample barcode and Illumina TruSeq adapters were introduced in the second step. Sequencing of the libraries was done on an Illumina NovaSeq, producing 2 x 150 bp paired-end reads. Per the original workflow: With migec v1.2.7, reads were demultiplexed and then collapsed into UMI-guided consensus sequences. Using mixcr v2.1.11, UMI consensuses were aligned to TRA and TRB V and J templates and then assembled into clonotypes. A clonotype was counted as expanded or contracted only when both edgeR and NoisET called the clonotype significant, with the noise models trained on biological replicates. For edgeR calls, a false discovery rate-adjusted p below 0.01 and a log2 fold-change threshold of 1 were applied. As an exploratory analysis of dynamics, PCA with hierarchical clustering was applied to max-normalized trajectories of the 1000 most abundant clonotypes. Separately sequenced CD4+ and CD8+ repertoires were used to assign the CD4 or CD8 phenotype of responding clones. TCRdb reanalyzed the raw reads on its own, using fastp at Q25 for trimming and MiXCR for clone calling, and kept in-frame beta chains. A single entry per CDR3 protein holds the most common genes and DNA from its merged rows. The V and J calls were not made by the authors but by TCRdb's processing. This sample has 470,000 or so distinct CDR3 sequences in its table, and roughly 18% of those were observed once. The ten largest clonotypes hold 9% to 15% of the sample.

Including cysteine and phenylalanine, the CDR3 has 15 amino acids. Only CDR3 DNA is held: 45 bases, read in frame from base 1. The germline V gene (reference sequence) supplies CDR1 SEHNR and CDR2 FQNEAQ. Trimming accounts for 8 bases at V and 4 bases at J, while the number of junction bases matched to no gene is 10. The sequence is built from TRBV7-9 and TRBJ2-1; 8 central nucleotides agree with TRBD2. The sample was PBMCs or a T cell subset sorted from them (not recorded which). The TCR sequence derives from an adult woman who had mild COVID-19 (a few samples of this study predate the infection). The sample titles of this study are shuffled in the database, so cell type and time point are left out; the donor was told from shared clones. The encoded CDR3 is CASGGGAGAYNEQFF. The sequenced DNA: TGTGCCAGCGGCGGGGGAGCGGGGGCTTACAATGAGCAGTTCTTC.